This entry is about one T cell receptor (beta chain). In the authors' methods: From reference gene primer amplification, estimates of nucleated cell counts were derived. Sequencing used immunoSEQ multiplex PCR; TCRdb keeps in-frame clones, though not all of them. V and J calls and clone size follow that table, whereas D and trimming were derived from the DNA. The sample consists of some 150,000 clones, roughly 82% of them appearing once. These data come from a study of blood T cell repertoires in COVID-19. Study at large: Acute and convalescent COVID-19 samples came from the United States, Italy and Spain. In each case, the material was cDNA or gDNA derived from T cells, B-cell-depleted T cells, or PBMCs.

The sequence was obtained from a woman aged 45-59 years with acute or convalescent COVID-19. Sequencing input: peripheral blood.

The CDR3 DNA follows: TGCGCCAGCAGCCTCCGACTAGCGGGAGGGCCCCACGAGCAGTACTTC. Its translation: CASSLRLAGGPHEQYF. This rearrangement joins TRBV5-1 to TRBJ2-7; TRBD2 agrees at 14 bases. V dropped 4 bases and J dropped 5; count of bases not matched to a gene: 8. The CDR3 has 16 residues. The V gene's germline CDR1 is SGHRS and CDR2 YFSETQ.